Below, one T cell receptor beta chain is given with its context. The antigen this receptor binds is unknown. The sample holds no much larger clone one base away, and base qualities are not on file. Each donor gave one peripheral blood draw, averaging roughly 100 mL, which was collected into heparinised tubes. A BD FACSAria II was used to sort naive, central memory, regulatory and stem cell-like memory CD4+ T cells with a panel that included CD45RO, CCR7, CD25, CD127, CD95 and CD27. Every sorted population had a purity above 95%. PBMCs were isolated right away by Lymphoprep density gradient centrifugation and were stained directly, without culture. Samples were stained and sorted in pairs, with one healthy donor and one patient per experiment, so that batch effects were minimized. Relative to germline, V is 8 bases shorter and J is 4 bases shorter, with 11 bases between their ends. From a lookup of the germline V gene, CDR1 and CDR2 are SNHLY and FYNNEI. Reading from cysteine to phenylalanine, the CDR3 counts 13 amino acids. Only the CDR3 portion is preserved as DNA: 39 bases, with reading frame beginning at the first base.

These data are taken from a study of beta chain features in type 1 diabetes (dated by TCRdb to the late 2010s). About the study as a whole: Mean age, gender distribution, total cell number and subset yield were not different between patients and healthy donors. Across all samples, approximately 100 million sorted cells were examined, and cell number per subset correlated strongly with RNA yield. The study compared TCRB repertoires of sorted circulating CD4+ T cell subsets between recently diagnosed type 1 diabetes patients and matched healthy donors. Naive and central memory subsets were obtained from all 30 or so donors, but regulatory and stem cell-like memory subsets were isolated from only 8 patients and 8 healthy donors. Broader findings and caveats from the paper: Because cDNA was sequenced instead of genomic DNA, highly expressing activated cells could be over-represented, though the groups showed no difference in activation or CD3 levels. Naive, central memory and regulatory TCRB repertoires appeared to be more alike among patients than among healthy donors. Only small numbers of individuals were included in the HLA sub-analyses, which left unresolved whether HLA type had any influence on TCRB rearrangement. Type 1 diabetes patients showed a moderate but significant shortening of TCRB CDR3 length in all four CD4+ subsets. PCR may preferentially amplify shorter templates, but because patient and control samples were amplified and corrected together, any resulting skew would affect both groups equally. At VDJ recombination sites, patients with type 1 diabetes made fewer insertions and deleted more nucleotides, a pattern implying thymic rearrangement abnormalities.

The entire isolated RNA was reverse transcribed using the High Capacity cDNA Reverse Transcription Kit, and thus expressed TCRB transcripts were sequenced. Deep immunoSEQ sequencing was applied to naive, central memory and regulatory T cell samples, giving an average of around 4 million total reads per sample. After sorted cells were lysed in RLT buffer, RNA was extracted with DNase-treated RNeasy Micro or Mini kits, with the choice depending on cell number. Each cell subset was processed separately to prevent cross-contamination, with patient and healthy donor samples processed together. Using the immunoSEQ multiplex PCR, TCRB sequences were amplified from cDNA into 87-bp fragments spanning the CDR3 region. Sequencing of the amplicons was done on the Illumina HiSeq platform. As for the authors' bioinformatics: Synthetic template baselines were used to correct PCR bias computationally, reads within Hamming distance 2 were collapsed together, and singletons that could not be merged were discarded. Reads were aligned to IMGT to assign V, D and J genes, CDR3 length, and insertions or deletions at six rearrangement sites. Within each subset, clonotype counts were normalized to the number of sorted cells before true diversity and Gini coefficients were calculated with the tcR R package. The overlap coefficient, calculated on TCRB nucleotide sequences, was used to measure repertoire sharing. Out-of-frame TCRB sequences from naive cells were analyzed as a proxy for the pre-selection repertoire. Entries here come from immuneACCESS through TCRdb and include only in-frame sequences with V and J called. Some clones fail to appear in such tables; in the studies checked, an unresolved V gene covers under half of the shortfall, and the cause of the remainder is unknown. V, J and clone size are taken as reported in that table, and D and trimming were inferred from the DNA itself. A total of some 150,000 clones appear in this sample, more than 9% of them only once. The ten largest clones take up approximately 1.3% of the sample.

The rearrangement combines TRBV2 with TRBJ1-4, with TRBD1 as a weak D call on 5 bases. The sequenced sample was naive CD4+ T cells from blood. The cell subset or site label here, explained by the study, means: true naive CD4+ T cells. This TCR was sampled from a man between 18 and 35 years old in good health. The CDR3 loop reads CASLGQSNEKLFF. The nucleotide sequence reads TGTGCCAGCCTGGGGCAGAGTAATGAAAAACTGTTTTTT. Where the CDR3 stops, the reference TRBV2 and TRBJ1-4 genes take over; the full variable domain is EPEVTQTPSHQVTQMGQEVILRCVPISNHLYFYWYRQILGQKVEFLVSFYNNEISEKSEIFDDQFSVERPDGSNFTLKIRSTKLEDSAMYFCASLGQSNEKLFFGSGTQLSVL.